These 20 T cell receptor beta chains were sequenced from one sample in a study of intratumoral heterogeneity in liver cancer. The method behind the library was the immunoSEQ multiplex PCR assay. Here the immuneACCESS table is served through TCRdb, limited to in-frame sequences with V and J called. Missing clones are a known gap in these copies; in checked studies unresolved V genes cover under half, and the rest lacks a known reason. The sample data list just over 20,000 clones, and around 78% of these were observed just once. The biggest ten clones account for 17% of the sample. This specimen consisted of tumor-adjacent normal tissue, obtained before any cancer treatment. The receptors originated from a woman aged 65 to 85 with hepatocellular carcinoma.

This clone is medium-sized within its sample. The gene calls are TRBV6-1 and TRBJ1-4, with no clear D. The CDR3 totals 12 residues. Trimming pared 3 bases from V and 11 bases from J, leaving 10 bases between. Germline V gene data show CDR1 as MNHNS and CDR2 as SASEGT. In DNA form, the CDR3 reads TGTGCCAGCAGTGAGGACTCCTGGAAACTGTTTTTT. This sequence encodes CASSEDSWKLFF.

This chain links TRBV5-4 with TRBJ1-1; D not resolved. V lost 3 bases, J lost 1 base, and 19 bases lay in between. CDR1 is SGHNT and CDR2 is YYREEE in the germline V gene (reference sequence). The CDR3 loop spans 17 amino acids. The DNA for the CDR3 is TGTGCCAGCAGCTCCTCGCGGGGAGGGAAGCAGAACACTGAAGCTTTCTTT. Amino acids: CASSSSRGGKQNTEAFF.

The CDR3 region has the DNA TGTGCCAGCAACACGCAGGTCTATGAGCAGTTCTTC. Its protein is CASNTQVYEQFF. The genes are TRBV2 and TRBJ2-1; D uncertain. Germline CDR1 SNHLY, CDR2 FYNNEI. V was cut by 7 bases and J by 8 bases, with 12 bases left in between. The CDR3 runs 12 residues.

V usage is TRBV9 and J usage is TRBJ2-3, with TRBD1 as a possible D gene (6 bases). V lost 0 bases, J lost 3 bases, and 11 bases lay in between. The CDR3 contains 15 residues. Per germline, CDR1 SGDLS and CDR2 YYNGEE. The CDR3 reads CASSVAVTGTDTQYF. For the CDR3, the DNA is TGTGCCAGCAGCGTAGCGGTAACAGGGACAGATACGCAGTATTTT. The complete variable domain, with remaining parts taken from reference TRBV9 and TRBJ2-3, reads DSGVTQTPKHLITATGQRVTLRCSPRSGDLSVYWYQQSLDQGLQFLIQYYNGEERAKGNILERFSAQQFPDLHSELNLSSLELGDSALYFCASSVAVTGTDTQYFGPGTRLTVL.

The V and J genes are TRBV2 and TRBJ2-7; TRBD1 is a possible D gene (6 bases). V lost 1 base, J lost 12 bases, and 16 bases lay in between. Germline-derived CDR1 and CDR2 are SNHLY and FYNNEI. CDR3 length: 13 residues. CDR3: CASSEDLGQGPYF. The DNA for the CDR3 is TGTGCCAGCAGTGAAGACCTGGGGCAGGGGCCGTACTTC.

The V gene is TRBV7-2, the J gene TRBJ2-1; 10 positions agree with TRBD2. J was trimmed by 5 bases and V by 7 bases; bases with no gene match: 5. Germline CDR1 is SGHTA and CDR2 is FQGNSA. The CDR3 runs to 14 residues. The CDR3 protein is CASTRGTSDNEQFF. The CDR3 nucleotides read TGTGCCAGCACGCGGGGGACTAGCGACAATGAGCAGTTCTTC.

The chain combines TRBV10-2 with TRBJ2-3, with 11 bases aligning to TRBD2. CDR3 length: 14 residues. The germline V gene has CDR1 WSHSY and CDR2 SAAADI. V gave up 8 bases and J gave up 3 bases; unmatched junction bases: 4. DNA of the CDR3: TGCGCCAGCTCGGGACTAGCGGTAACAGATACGCAGTATTTT. This translates into CASSGLAVTDTQYF.

V is TRBV9 and J is TRBJ2-7; 7 nucleotides agree with TRBD1. The ends lost 3 bases at V and 5 bases at J; junction bases unmatched: 5. CDR3 length: 13 amino acids. Germline loops: CDR1 SGDLS, CDR2 YYNGEE. The CDR3 bases are TGTGCCAGCAGCGCCGGACAGGCCCACGAGCAGTACTTC. This gives the protein CASSAGQAHEQYF.

The chain joins TRBV2 to TRBJ1-2; TRBD1 matches at 7 bases. This CDR3 is 14 amino acids long. Trimming removed 6 bases from V and 0 bases from J; junction bases left unmatched: 4. Germline CDR1 and CDR2: SNHLY and FYNNEI. The CDR3, as DNA: TGTGCCAGCAGGCTACAGGGGACTAACTATGGCTACACCTTC. The encoded protein is CASRLQGTNYGYTF.

This clone is medium-sized (0.01 to 0.1%). The chain employs TRBV11-3 and TRBJ2-3; unclear D gene. CDR1 and CDR2 (germline): SGHNT, YENEEA. The CDR3 is 13 amino acids. Trimming shortened V by 1 base and J by 9 bases, and 11 bases separated the two germline ends. In DNA, the CDR3 is TGTGCCAGCAGCTTAGGATCTGGTAAGACGCAGTATTTT. Encoded protein: CASSLGSGKTQYF.

V is TRBV23-1 and J is TRBJ2-1; D may be TRBD2 (6 bases). TRBV23-1 is annotated as an ORF whose role is uncertain. Deletions cut 0 bases from V and 4 bases from J, with 16 bases between. There are 17 residues in the CDR3. CDR3 sequence (DNA): TGCGCCAGCAGTCAATCGTGCGTCCGGGAGTGGTACAATGAGCAGTTCTTC. It yields the protein CASSQSCVREWYNEQFF.

The rearrangement links TRBV4-1 to TRBJ2-1, with TRBD2 identical over 8 bases. Germline CDR1 and CDR2: MGHRA and YSYEKL. V was pared by 0 bases and J by 13 bases, with 5 bases of the junction left unmatched. This CDR3 region has 13 residues. The CDR3 reads CASSQEGTSGQFF. The CDR3, as DNA: TGCGCCAGCAGCCAAGAAGGCACTAGCGGACAGTTCTTC.

V and J are TRBV10-1 and TRBJ2-7; D is uncertain. Trimming left V 3 bases short and J 5 bases short, with 14 bases between. Germline V gene sequence: CDR1 WNHNN, CDR2 SYGVQD (reference sequence). The CDR3 runs 14 residues. The CDR3 region has the DNA TGCGCCAGCAGTGACCGGCAATGGGCGCACGAGCAGTACTTC. Translated: CASSDRQWAHEQYF.

CDR3 coding DNA: TGTGCCAGTAGTATGGACAGTCCCAATGAGCAGTTCTTC. Its protein is CASSMDSPNEQFF. The V and J genes are TRBV19 and TRBJ2-1; D is possibly TRBD1 (6 bases). CDR1 is LNHDA and CDR2 is SQIVND in the germline V gene (reference sequence). This CDR3 comprises 13 residues. Trimming removed 3 bases at V and 6 bases at J, with 9 bases between.

This chain links TRBV10-2 with TRBJ1-2, with 7 positions matching TRBD1. CDR1 and CDR2 from the germline V gene are WSHSY and SAAADI. This CDR3 has 13 residues. Unmatched junction bases numbered 4, after V lost 6 bases and J lost 3 bases. CDR3: CASSTTGDYGYTF. The CDR3, as DNA: TGCGCCAGCAGCACCACAGGGGACTATGGCTACACCTTC.

The chain has TRBV19 and TRBJ2-6; the D is unclear. Trimming left V 4 bases short and J 3 bases short, with 13 bases between. Germline V gene sequence: CDR1 LNHDA, CDR2 SQIVND (reference sequence). The CDR3 spans 16 residues. CDR3 loop: CASSTHRTLGANVLTF. CDR3 bases: TGTGCCAGTAGTACCCACCGGACCCTTGGGGCCAACGTCCTGACTTTC.

The J gene is TRBJ2-3, the V gene TRBV9; TRBD2 matches 10 bases. From germline, CDR1 is SGDLS and CDR2 YYNGEE. V dropped 3 bases and J dropped 0; count of bases not matched to a gene: 1. This CDR3 comprises 15 residues. The CDR3 region is CASSATSGSTDTQYF. The CDR3 region has the DNA TGTGCCAGCAGCGCGACTAGCGGGAGCACAGATACGCAGTATTTT.

The chain links TRBV6-5 to TRBJ2-7, with TRBD2 as a possible D gene (5 bases). The V and J ends lost 6 bases and 6 bases respectively, with 21 bases between them. CDR3 length: 15 residues. The germline CDR1 and CDR2 sequences are MNHEY and SVGAGI. As DNA, the CDR3 is TGTGCCAGCAGCACACGCGGGCAGAAAGGAGGCGAGCAGTACTTC. Translated, it gives CASSTRGQKGGEQYF.

The chain carries TRBV7-4 and TRBJ2-7, with a weak D call TRBD2 (6 bases). CDR1 is SGHVT and CDR2 is SQSDAQ in the germline V gene. V lost 2 bases and J 2 bases, leaving 19 bases between the germline ends. The CDR3 consists of 17 residues. The CDR3 protein is CASSLPLLAEPPYEQYF. In nucleotides, the CDR3 is TGTGCCAGCAGCTTACCCCTTTTAGCGGAGCCCCCCTACGAGCAGTACTTC.

Sample share makes this clone medium-sized. V usage is TRBV14 and J usage is TRBJ2-1; 8 bases are shared with TRBD2. CDR1 is SGHDN and CDR2 is FVKESK in the germline V gene. The CDR3 sequence is 20 residues long. CDR3 region: CARVQGLDGSLLGAYNEQFF. The CDR3 bases are TGTGCAAGGGTGCAGGGACTAGACGGGAGCCTCCTCGGGGCCTACAATGAGCAGTTCTTC.